This T cell receptor (beta chain) was observed in a study of shared clonotypes between healthy human individuals. Turning to the study itself: Each donor's CD8 memory used one plate, CD8 naive two, each CD4 subset three.

In the case of this clone: The antigen is not known.

The donors were adults (healthy and HIV-negative) with no recent acute infections or vaccinations. Germline CDR1 is MNHEY and CDR2 is SVGAGI. The CDR3 runs 16 residues. Trimming removed 0 bases from V and 5 bases from J; junction bases left unmatched: 0. Whole-study results and caveats: The study sampled only blood, and tissue repertoires likely differ. A generally larger estimated richness was seen in naive subsets than in memory subsets.

Data came from immunoSEQ multiplex PCR; TCRdb stores just in-frame clones and leaves some out. Counted here are around 2.1 million clones, about 94% occurring once; the ten biggest clones make up over 0.1%. The TCR originated in a man younger than 35 in good health. Sequences were obtained from naive CD4+ T cells sorted from blood. Noted subset: CD45RA+ positively selected. The rearrangement links TRBV6-5 to TRBJ2-4, with 14 nucleotides matching TRBD2. The CDR3 sequence is CASSYSGLAGENIQYF. CDR3 nucleotide sequence: TGTGCCAGCAGTTACTCGGGACTAGCGGGGGAAAACATTCAGTACTTC.